What follows are 23 T cell receptor beta chains derived from one specimen sequenced in a study of blood T cell repertoires in COVID-19. Only in-frame clones appear in the TCRdb table, and some are missing; sequencing was by immunoSEQ multiplex PCR. Of a few hundred thousand clones listed, about 90% are singletons. The sequenced sample consisted of PBMCs or T cells enriched from blood (not recorded which). These receptors all stem from a man aged 25-45 years who had been exposed to COVID-19.

The chain employs TRBV5-1 and TRBJ2-1, with TRBD2 matching over 8 bases. With 0 bases clipped from V and 6 bases from J, the junction kept 5 bases outside the gene matches. This CDR3 spans 15 amino acids. Germline CDR1 reads SGHRS; CDR2 reads YFSETQ. CDR3 residues: CASSLEGLDVNEQFF. For the CDR3, the DNA is TGCGCCAGCAGCTTGGAGGGACTAGATGTCAATGAGCAGTTCTTC.

The chain carries TRBV27 and TRBJ1-2; 9 bases line up with TRBD1. The CDR3 totals 18 residues. V dropped 4 bases and J dropped 6; count of bases not matched to a gene: 18. Germline V gene lookup returns CDR1 MNHEY and CDR2 SMNVEV (reference sequence). This CDR3 reads CASSYRGPLTKRGDGYTF. The CDR3 DNA follows: TGTGCCAGCAGTTACAGGGGGCCGCTCACCAAGCGCGGAGATGGCTACACCTTC.

The chain links TRBV15 to TRBJ2-3; D perhaps matches TRBD1 (6 bases). With 1 base removed from V and 3 bases from J, the gap between germline ends came to 8 bases. There are 14 residues in the CDR3. Germline CDR1 is LNHNV and CDR2 is YYDKDF (reference sequence). CDR3 sequence reads: CATSRGQDTDTQYF. CDR3 nucleotides: TGTGCCACCAGCAGAGGACAGGATACAGATACGCAGTATTTT.

The rearrangement joins TRBV5-6 to TRBJ2-2; TRBD1 matches 11 bases. V shed 3 bases, J shed 6 bases, and the junction held 1 base outside the gene matches. The CDR3 is made up of 14 amino acids. From germline, CDR1 is SGHDT and CDR2 YYEEEE. In DNA, the CDR3 is TGTGCCAGCAGCTGGGACAGGGGGGCCGGGGAGCTGTTTTTT. This codes for CASSWDRGAGELFF. Complete variable domain (other parts from reference TRBV5-6 and TRBJ2-2): DAGVTQSPTHLIKTRGQQVTLRCSPKSGHDTVSWYQQALGQGPQFIFQYYEEEERQRGNFPDRFSGHQFPNYSSELNVNALLLGDSALYLCASSWDRGAGELFFGEGSRLTVL.

V usage is TRBV9 and J usage is TRBJ2-7, with D perhaps TRBD1 (6 bases). V dropped 3 bases and J dropped 2 bases, with 12 bases sitting between them. Per germline, CDR1 SGDLS and CDR2 YYNGEE. The CDR3 has 14 amino acids. This CDR3 is CASSGTRGTYEQYF. The DNA for the CDR3 is TGTGCCAGCAGCGGAACCAGGGGTACCTACGAGCAGTACTTC.

The chain links TRBV6-5 to TRBJ1-2; 9 bases are shared with TRBD1. The CDR3 runs 12 residues. The germline gives CDR1 MNHEY, CDR2 SVGAGI. The ends lost 6 bases at V and 9 bases at J; junction bases unmatched: 5. The CDR3 nucleotides read TGTGCCAGCAGACTACAGGGGGCCAGCTACACCTTC. Amino acids: CASRLQGASYTF.

CDR3 loop: CASSPPTLTTGELFF. CDR3 bases: TGTGCCAGCTCACCCCCCACTCTCACCACCGGGGAGCTGTTTTTT. The genes are TRBV18 and TRBJ2-2; D gene uncertain. Germline V gives CDR1 KGHSH, CDR2 LQKENI. V lost 3 bases and J 4 bases, leaving 12 bases between the germline ends. The CDR3 has 15 amino acids.

The chain's CDR3 is CASSQVGGNQPQHF. DNA for the CDR3: TGTGCCAGCAGCCAAGTGGGAGGCAATCAGCCCCAGCATTTT. The chain combines TRBV4-2 with TRBJ1-5; D unresolved. Per the germline V gene, CDR1 is LGHNA and CDR2 is YNFKEQ. This CDR3 has 14 amino acids. V shed 1 base and J shed 2 bases, with 6 bases lying between them.

This clone was counted only a few times. The V gene is TRBV18, the J gene TRBJ2-5, with a weak D call TRBD1 (5 bases). CDR1 KGHSH and CDR2 LQKENI come from the germline V gene. CDR3 length: 13 residues. With 5 bases removed from V and 0 bases from J, the gap between germline ends came to 7 bases. Here the CDR3 reads CASSKGNQETQYF. The DNA of the CDR3 is TGTGCCAGCTCAAAGGGGAACCAAGAGACCCAGTACTTC.

This clone was seen ten or more times. The V and J genes are TRBV7-2 and TRBJ1-1; D remains ambiguous. The CDR3 contains 14 residues. Germline CDR1 and CDR2: SGHTA and FQGNSA. V lost 1 base to trimming and J lost 3 bases, with 9 bases between them. The DNA for the CDR3 is TGTGCCAGCAGCTTAGACGGGCGGGACACTGAAGCTTTCTTT. Its translation: CASSLDGRDTEAFF.

The sample holds a few counts of this clone. V gene TRBV30 combines with J gene TRBJ1-2; the D gene is possibly TRBD1 (5 bases). The V end lost 4 bases, the J end lost 6 bases, and 18 bases lay between the germline ends. Germline CDR1 is GTSNPN and CDR2 is SVGIG (reference sequence). The CDR3 has 14 amino acids. Here the CDR3 reads CAWTIPQGFDGYTF. As DNA, the CDR3 is TGTGCCTGGACTATACCTCAGGGTTTTGATGGCTACACCTTC.

The rearrangement uses TRBV19 and TRBJ2-1, with 10 positions matching TRBD1. V was pared by 3 bases and J by 0 bases, with 8 bases of the junction left unmatched. Per germline, CDR1 LNHDA and CDR2 SQIVND (reference sequence). CDR3 size: 18 residues. The CDR3 sequence is CASSMGDRGYPSYNEQFF. The CDR3 nucleotides read TGTGCCAGTAGTATGGGGGACAGGGGTTATCCCTCCTACAATGAGCAGTTCTTC.

The V call is TRBV7-9, the J call TRBJ2-7, with 10 bases fitting TRBD1. There are 16 residues in the CDR3. J gave up 6 bases and V 5 bases, and 13 bases lay outside the gene matches. Germline V gives CDR1 SEHNR, CDR2 FQNEAQ (reference sequence). This chain's CDR3 is CASSLRRDRGESEQYF. The CDR3 region has the DNA TGTGCCAGCAGCCTCCGCCGGGACAGGGGTGAAAGCGAGCAGTACTTC.

This chain uses TRBV2 with TRBJ2-7; perhaps TRBD2 as D (6 bases). The length of the CDR3 is 11 residues. Per germline, CDR1 SNHLY and CDR2 FYNNEI. V lost 6 bases and J lost 12, with 15 bases in between. CDR3 loop: CASRGSGEGYF. CDR3 DNA: TGTGCCAGCAGGGGCTCGGGAGAGGGGTACTTC.

There are a few counts of this clone. This chain uses TRBV7-6 with TRBJ1-2; 9 nucleotides line up with TRBD1. The V and J ends lost 1 base and 8 bases, in that order; junction bases with no gene match: 8. The CDR3 is made up of 15 amino acids. Germline V lookup: CDR1 SGHVS, CDR2 FNYEAQ. CDR3 bases: TGTGCCAGCAGCTTAGAAGAGACAGGGGGAATGGGCTACACCTTC. This encodes CASSLEETGGMGYTF.

This rearrangement joins TRBV27 to TRBJ1-2; 7 bases map to TRBD1. The CDR3 contains 16 residues. J gave up 6 bases and V 3 bases, and 13 bases lay outside the gene matches. The V gene's germline CDR1 is MNHEY and CDR2 SMNVEV (reference sequence). Here the CDR3 DNA reads TGTGCCAGCAGTTTGTTTTTCGCGACAGGGTCCGATGGCTACACCTTC. Residues: CASSLFFATGSDGYTF.

This sequence joins TRBV6-6 and TRBJ1-5; D is undetermined. Germline values: CDR1 MNHNY, CDR2 SVGAGI (reference sequence). CDR3 length equals 14 residues. The ends were cut back, 7 bases at V and 1 base at J, with 11 bases in the middle. The CDR3 spells CASKEGMSNQPQHF. The CDR3 nucleotides are TGTGCCAGCAAAGAGGGCATGAGCAATCAGCCCCAGCATTTT.

The rearrangement joins TRBV2 to TRBJ1-2, with D perhaps TRBD1 (6 bases). This CDR3 is built from 15 residues. Germline V CDR1 and CDR2: SNHLY, FYNNEI. The V and J ends lost 10 bases and 5 bases respectively, with 23 bases between them. The CDR3 reads CATKGGSGRSYGYTF. Written as DNA, the CDR3 is TGTGCCACCAAAGGGGGTTCCGGGAGGAGTTATGGCTACACCTTC.

This clone was seen once. V is TRBV7-6 and J is TRBJ1-3; D uncertain. The length of the CDR3 is 11 residues. Deletions cut 7 bases from V and 1 base from J, with 2 bases between. CDR1 and CDR2 from the germline V gene are SGHVS and FNYEAQ. The CDR3 DNA sequence: TGTGCCAGCATATCTGGAAACACCATATATTTT. It translates to CASISGNTIYF. The variable domain in full, with the rest retrieved from reference TRBV7-6 and TRBJ1-3, is GAGVSQSPRYKVTKRGQDVALRCDPISGHVSLYWYRQALGQGPEFLTYFNYEAQQDKSGLPNDRFSAERPEGSISTLTIQRTEQRDSAMYRCASISGNTIYFGEGSWLTVV.

This chain uses TRBV15 with TRBJ1-2; D is unresolved. The V end was cut by 5 bases, the J end by 7 bases, with 14 bases between. The length of the CDR3 is 13 residues. Germline loops: CDR1 LNHNV, CDR2 YYDKDF (reference sequence). Here the CDR3 reads CATSQDRRGGYTF. The CDR3 bases are TGTGCCACCAGCCAAGATCGGCGGGGTGGCTACACCTTC.

The chain recombines TRBV5-6 with TRBJ2-5; TRBD1 agrees at 10 bases. The V gene's germline CDR1 is SGHDT and CDR2 YYEEEE. With 3 bases clipped from V and 5 bases from J, the junction kept 7 bases outside the gene matches. The CDR3 runs to 15 residues. This CDR3 is CASSSGQGKRETQYF. As DNA, the CDR3 is TGTGCCAGCAGCTCGGGACAGGGGAAGCGGGAGACCCAGTACTTC.

There are a few counts of this clone. The chain joins TRBV21-1 to TRBJ2-1; the DNA was not compared with TRBD2, the D call given in the table. TRBV21-1 has pseudogene status. This CDR3 contains 16 residues. In DNA form, the CDR3 reads TGTGCCAGCAGCAAACTCGTAGGGAGCTCCTACAATGAGCAGTTCTTC. Translated, it gives CASSKLVGSSYNEQFF.

In its sample, this clone was seen once. V gene TRBV5-4 combines with J gene TRBJ2-2, with D possibly TRBD1 on 5 matching bases. Deletions cut 3 bases from V and 4 bases from J, with 22 bases between. The germline V gene has CDR1 SGHNT and CDR2 YYREEE (reference sequence). This CDR3 contains 18 residues. For the CDR3, the DNA is TGTGCCAGCAGCTCTCTGGTGGGGCAGAAGGTCGCCACCGGGGAGCTGTTTTTT. It specifies CASSSLVGQKVATGELFF.